What follows is one T cell receptor beta chain and its context. What it binds is not known. Germline V gene lookup returns CDR1 MNHNS and CDR2 SASEGT. The CDR3 has 13 amino acids. With 6 bases removed from V and 3 bases from J, the gap between germline ends came to 11 bases. The protocol was immunoSEQ multiplex PCR, while the TCRdb copy is restricted to in-frame clones and leaves out a portion. The table lists tens of thousands of clones, 75% to 85% of them singletons. This specimen comes from a study of T cells in localized non-small cell lung cancer. Findings and caveats of the study: Highest T cell clonality was seen in uninvolved adjacent lung, surpassing that measured in tumor. In adjacent lung, a median roughly 58 of the top 100 tumor clones were found.

V gene TRBV6-1 combines with J gene TRBJ2-5, with D uncertain. The sequencing used peripheral blood, collected before any cancer treatment. The clonotype comes from a female donor aged 60 or older with stage I lung adenocarcinoma. The CDR3 bases are TGTGCCAGCAGAATAGACGAAAAAGAGACCCAGTACTTC. It specifies CASRIDEKETQYF.